Following are 28 T cell receptor beta chains from one sample sequenced in a study of T cell responses to AZD1222 COVID-19 vaccine. Method: immunoSEQ multiplex PCR; TCRdb's copy keeps in-frame clones and lacks some. Here the sample spans about 120,000 clones, about 90% being singletons. This specimen consisted of peripheral blood, obtained on day 0 of MenACWY control vaccination. The receptors were sampled from an adult in good health.

This chain links TRBV6-5 with TRBJ2-5; 8 positions agree with TRBD2. The CDR3 has 14 amino acids. Germline CDR1 is MNHEY and CDR2 is SVGAGI. Trimming at V came to 5 bases and at J to 5 bases, leaving 7 bases not matched to a gene. CDR3 coding DNA: TGTGCCAGCAGTACTGGACTAGCCGGGGAGACCCAGTACTTC. Amino acid sequence: CASSTGLAGETQYF.

This clone was found once. V is TRBV19 and J is TRBJ1-2, with D tentatively TRBD1 (5 bases). This CDR3 spans 14 amino acids. With 9 bases removed from V and 4 bases from J, the gap between germline ends came to 18 bases. Germline V gives CDR1 LNHDA, CDR2 SQIVND (reference sequence). CDR3 sequence (DNA): TGTGCCAGCCGGAACCGGGACTACTCCTATGGCTACACCTTC. As protein: CASRNRDYSYGYTF.

This chain connects TRBV10-3 to TRBJ2-1; the match to TRBD1 covers 10 bases. The CDR3 is made up of 14 amino acids. The germline gives CDR1 ENHRY, CDR2 SYGVKD. Trimming at V came to 4 bases and at J to 6 bases, leaving 3 bases not matched to a gene. In DNA, the CDR3 is TGTGCCATCAGTGGACAGGGGGCCGGCAATGAGCAGTTCTTC. The encoded protein is CAISGQGAGNEQFF.

The chain links TRBV28 to TRBJ1-1; no reliable D call. V gave up 6 bases and J gave up 2 bases, with 7 bases separating them. Germline values: CDR1 MDHEN, CDR2 SYDVKM. The CDR3 is 12 amino acids. This CDR3 reads CASSLKNTEAFF. The CDR3 region has the DNA TGTGCCAGCAGCCTCAAAAACACTGAAGCTTTCTTT.

V and J are TRBV5-6 and TRBJ2-7, with 8 positions matching TRBD1. Trimming cost V 4 bases and J 1 base; bases outside gene matches: 4. Per the germline V gene, CDR1 is SGHDT and CDR2 is YYEEEE. The CDR3 loop spans 14 amino acids. The CDR3 nucleotides read TGTGCCAGCAGCAATACAGGGGGTTCCTACGAGCAGTACTTC. This translates into CASSNTGGSYEQYF.

The chain is built from TRBV6-5 and TRBJ1-5; tentatively, D is TRBD1 (6 bases). This CDR3 comprises 15 residues. The germline CDR1 and CDR2 sequences are MNHEY and SVGAGI. Trimming shortened V by 7 bases and J by 3 bases, and 16 bases separated the two germline ends. CDR3 coding DNA: TGTGCCAGCACCCTCGGGGGGCAATACAATCAGCCCCAGCATTTT. It translates to CASTLGGQYNQPQHF.

V is TRBV7-9 and J is TRBJ2-1; perhaps D is TRBD1 or TRBD2 (5 bases each). The germline V gene has CDR1 SEHNR and CDR2 FQNEAQ (reference sequence). CDR3 length: 16 amino acids. V lost 1 base to trimming and J lost 0 bases, with 10 bases between them. CDR3 DNA: TGTGCCAGCAGCTTAGTCTGGGGGTTCTCCTACAATGAGCAGTTCTTC. Translation gives CASSLVWGFSYNEQFF.

This clone was observed a handful of times. This sequence joins TRBV27 and TRBJ1-6; TRBD1 aligns across 8 bases. Germline V CDR1 and CDR2: MNHEY, SMNVEV (reference sequence). This CDR3 has 16 amino acids. J gave up 8 bases and V 5 bases, and 11 bases lay outside the gene matches. The CDR3 DNA follows: TGTGCCAGCAGTGACTGGGCAGGGGGCGTGTATTCACCCCTCCACTTT. Residues: CASSDWAGGVYSPLHF.

This clone appeared once. The chain is built from TRBV5-1 and TRBJ2-2; a weak D match, TRBD2 (6 bases). Deletions cut 4 bases from V and 3 bases from J, with 16 bases between. Germline assignment: CDR1 SGHRS and CDR2 YFSETQ. The CDR3 consists of 16 residues. The CDR3 region has the DNA TGCGCCAGCAGCCCAACTCCAGGAGGGGACACCGGGGAGCTGTTTTTT. It yields the protein CASSPTPGGDTGELFF.

V usage is TRBV20-1 and J usage is TRBJ2-3, with D hard to call. V lost 3 bases, J lost 2 bases, and 9 bases lay in between. Per the germline V gene, CDR1 is DFQATT and CDR2 is SNEGSKA (reference sequence). The CDR3 consists of 13 residues. The CDR3 DNA reads TGCAGTGCTAGTTTGACGGCCACAGATACGCAGTATTTT. Protein: CSASLTATDTQYF.

This chain connects TRBV3-1 (or the pseudogene TRBV3-2) to TRBJ2-7, with D possibly TRBD2 on 5 matching bases. This CDR3 contains 16 residues. Germline CDR1 is LGHDT and CDR2 is YNNKEL (reference sequence). V dropped 1 base and J dropped 6 bases, with 19 bases sitting between them. The CDR3 here is CASSQGGNLVMREQYF. In DNA form, the CDR3 reads TGTGCCAGCAGCCAAGGAGGGAATCTAGTCATGCGCGAGCAGTACTTC.

This chain uses TRBV11-2 with TRBJ2-6, with 11 bases that match TRBD1. CDR3 length: 19 amino acids. V was pared by 5 bases and J by 2 bases, with 11 bases of the junction left unmatched. Germline CDR1 and CDR2: SGHAT and FQNNGV. CDR3 amino acids: CASSPLGQGVQTGANVLTF. The CDR3 region has the DNA TGTGCCAGCAGCCCCCTGGGACAGGGGGTTCAAACTGGGGCCAACGTCCTGACTTTC.

V and J are TRBV27 and TRBJ2-1, with 12 positions matching TRBD2. Per germline, CDR1 MNHEY and CDR2 SMNVEV (reference sequence). The CDR3 spans 15 residues. V dropped 6 bases and J dropped 9; count of bases not matched to a gene: 9. CDR3 DNA: TGTGCCAGCAGCAGCCTAGCGGGAGGGCCCGCTGAGCAGTTCTTC. Amino acids: CASSSLAGGPAEQFF.

For this clone: The junction shows a germline mismatch at one end, possibly a read error. This chain joins TRBV10-2 and TRBJ1-5; 8 bases are shared with TRBD1. The CDR3 is made up of 12 amino acids. Germline lookup yields CDR1 WSHSY and CDR2 SAAADI. CDR3 DNA: TGCGCCAGCAGTGAGTTCCCCTGGGACAGGACATTT. This codes for CASSEFPWDRTF.

J is TRBJ2-1 and V is TRBV18; 9 bases are shared with TRBD1. This CDR3 spans 16 amino acids. Trimming took 3 bases from V and 1 from J; bases not matched to a gene: 4. Germline loops: CDR1 KGHSH, CDR2 LQKENI. CDR3 region: CASSPLGTGSYNEQFF. In DNA, the CDR3 is TGTGCCAGCTCACCCCTCGGGACAGGGTCCTACAATGAGCAGTTCTTC.

This chain joins TRBV28 and TRBJ1-2; 7 bases are a match to TRBD1. After removal of 3 bases from V and 7 bases from J, the junction contained 5 bases not matched to a gene. The CDR3 length is 13 residues. Germline V gene sequence: CDR1 MDHEN, CDR2 SYDVKM. The CDR3 reads CASSLKGAFGYTF. For the CDR3, the DNA is TGTGCCAGCAGTTTGAAGGGGGCGTTTGGCTACACCTTC.

The chain uses TRBV18 and TRBJ2-1, with 7 nucleotides matching TRBD1. Germline lookup yields CDR1 KGHSH and CDR2 LQKENI. After removal of 6 bases from V and 6 bases from J, the junction contained 11 bases not matched to a gene. This CDR3 spans 15 amino acids. The CDR3 nucleotides are TGTGCCAGCTCTGACTTCCGACAGGGTAGCAATGAGCAGTTCTTC. As protein: CASSDFRQGSNEQFF.

The V and J genes are TRBV27 and TRBJ1-1; TRBD1 matches 10 bases. V lost 2 bases to trimming and J lost 2 bases; unmatched junction nucleotides: 11. CDR1 and CDR2 from the germline V gene are MNHEY and SMNVEV (reference sequence). The CDR3 consists of 18 residues. CDR3 coding DNA: TGTGCCAGCAGTTTAGGGGCCGACAGGGGGCGTAGAAACACTGAAGCTTTCTTT. This encodes CASSLGADRGRRNTEAFF.

The genes are TRBV2 and TRBJ2-5, with D perhaps TRBD1 (6 bases). The germline V gene encodes CDR1 SNHLY and CDR2 FYNNEI. This CDR3 comprises 13 residues. Trimming removed 8 bases from V and 3 bases from J, with 13 bases in between. The CDR3 loop is CASHRDTKETQYF. CDR3 bases: TGTGCCAGCCACCGGGACACCAAAGAGACCCAGTACTTC.

This chain connects TRBV14 to TRBJ2-7; no clear D. This CDR3 has 14 amino acids. The V gene lost 0 bases and the J gene lost 6 bases, with 12 bases spanning the gap. The germline gives CDR1 SGHDN, CDR2 FVKESK. DNA for the CDR3: TGTGCCAGCAGCCAAGAGGTAAATTGGTCCGAGCAGTACTTC. It translates to CASSQEVNWSEQYF.

The V and J genes are TRBV12-3 or TRBV12-4 and TRBJ2-7; 7 bases align to TRBD1. The CDR3 loop spans 13 amino acids. J gave up 6 bases and V 1 base, and 3 bases lay outside the gene matches. CDR3 sequence (DNA): TGTGCCAGCAGTTTAGGACAGGGCCCCGAGCAGTACTTC. Translated, it gives CASSLGQGPEQYF.

This clone was seen a single time. The genes are TRBV7-9 and TRBJ1-2; D unclear. Trimming took 2 bases from V and 4 from J, leaving 14 bases between them. Germline-derived CDR1 and CDR2 are SEHNR and FQNEAQ (reference sequence). The CDR3 contains 15 residues. CDR3 DNA sequence: TGTGCCAGCAGCTTACGCCTTGACCCTCTCTATGGCTACACCTTC. Translated: CASSLRLDPLYGYTF.

The chain employs TRBV2 and TRBJ1-5; 8 bases align to TRBD1. This CDR3 region has 15 residues. Trimming took 8 bases from V and 2 from J; bases not matched to a gene: 8. The germline CDR1 and CDR2 sequences are SNHLY and FYNNEI. The CDR3 DNA follows: TGTGCCAGCGCCGCGCAGGGGGCGGGCAATCAGCCCCAGCATTTT. This sequence encodes CASAAQGAGNQPQHF.

The V and J genes are TRBV5-1 and TRBJ2-1, with TRBD2 matching 11 bases. CDR1 is SGHRS and CDR2 is YFSETQ in the germline V gene. CDR3 length: 15 amino acids. The junction had 6 bases not matched to a gene; V was cut back by 4 bases and J by 6 bases. CDR3 in amino acids: CASSIPGTSGNEQFF. The CDR3 region has the DNA TGCGCCAGCAGCATCCCCGGGACTAGCGGCAATGAGCAGTTCTTC. Looking up the rest from reference TRBV5-1 and TRBJ2-1 gives the full variable domain: KAGVTQTPRYLIKTRGQQVTLSCSPISGHRSVSWYQQTPGQGLQFLFEYFSETQRNKGNFPGRFSGRQFSNSRSEMNVSTLELGDSALYLCASSIPGTSGNEQFFGPGTRLTVL.

The rearrangement links TRBV18 to TRBJ2-3; D gene uncertain. V shed 2 bases and J shed 1 base, with 7 bases lying between them. The length of the CDR3 is 14 residues. Per germline, CDR1 KGHSH and CDR2 LQKENI. This CDR3 is CASSPELGTDTQYF. The CDR3 bases are TGTGCCAGCTCACCAGAACTGGGCACAGATACGCAGTATTTT.

The rearrangement uses TRBV5-6 and TRBJ2-7; weak D call: TRBD2 (6 bases). CDR3 length: 14 amino acids. V shed 0 bases and J shed 5 bases, with 12 bases lying between them. The germline CDR1 and CDR2 sequences are SGHDT and YYEEEE. CDR3 in amino acids: CASSLVAGTDEQYF. CDR3 DNA: TGTGCCAGCAGCTTGGTGGCAGGGACTGACGAGCAGTACTTC.

V gene TRBV5-5 combines with J gene TRBJ2-6; 9 bases line up with TRBD1. Trimming cost V 4 bases and J 2 bases; bases outside gene matches: 13. This CDR3 has 19 amino acids. Germline V gene sequence: CDR1 SGHKS, CDR2 YYEKEE (reference sequence). CDR3 DNA sequence: TGTGCCAGCAGCGCGGGAGTGGGACAGGGATTCACTGGGGCCAACGTCCTGACTTTC. Protein: CASSAGVGQGFTGANVLTF.

This clone has only one observation. V usage is TRBV7-2 and J usage is TRBJ2-3, with D possibly matching TRBD1 (5 bases). The CDR3 spans 17 residues. Between the trimmed V and J ends, which lost 2 bases and 2 bases, there was a span of 17 bases. Germline V lookup: CDR1 SGHTA, CDR2 FQGNSA. The CDR3 DNA follows: TGTGCCAGCAGCTTAACATCGACAGCCCGAATCACAGATACGCAGTATTTT. It is translated as CASSLTSTARITDTQYF.